The sequence of this T cell receptor beta chain was determined in a study of cytomegalovirus exposure and HLA in healthy donors. This clone was counted only a few times. Its antigen remains unidentified. It was with 60 Vbeta and 13 Jbeta primers that the PCR ran. The table came from immunoSEQ multiplex PCR; TCRdb's copy has only in-frame clones and leaves some out. This table holds approximately 110,000 clones, roughly 71% found once. Study outcomes and limitations: Per a prior analysis, the majority of TCR beta V segments were productive roughly 87% or roughly 30% of the time. Both high specificity and high sensitivity reportedly marked the classifier's diagnosis of cytomegalovirus status. Over 150 TCR beta chains were listed as cytomegalovirus-associated. The study had only CMV serostatus as immune exposure information.

This TCR derives from a man aged 35-49 years in good health and CMV-seropositive. The sample consisted of PBMCs.

The CDR3 loop is CASSQDRDSSNQPQHF. DNA for the CDR3: TGTGCCAGCAGCCAAGATAGGGACAGTAGCAATCAGCCCCAGCATTTT. V gene TRBV4-2 combines with J gene TRBJ1-5; 7 bases agree with TRBD1. V trimming: 0 bases; J trimming: 0 bases; junction bases outside the gene matches: 2. The germline V gene encodes CDR1 LGHNA and CDR2 YNFKEQ. The CDR3 totals 16 residues.